This TCR beta chain was found in a study of a mutant IDH1 vaccine in newly diagnosed glioma. Study-wide background: Vaccines began 4-6 weeks after radiotherapy alone, or with temozolomide cycles.

Produced via immunoSEQ multiplex PCR; TCRdb's table is partial and in-frame only. The data contain about 52,000 clones, around three quarters of them singletons. The time point is: week 47, end of study. It was 300 ug of mutant IDH1 20-mer peptide that made up each vaccine dose, given with topical imiquimod. As to this clone: Its antigen is as yet unknown. This sample includes further DNA sequences coding for the same CDR3.

This CDR3 has 13 residues. The germline V and J ends were trimmed by 0 bases and 0 bases, with 3 bases remaining between them. Germline V gene lookup returns CDR1 SGHDT and CDR2 YYEEEE. This TCR derives from a woman aged 40 to 55 with glioma. Some clones in this sample may be carry-over from other donors' samples. The chain is built from TRBV5-6 and TRBJ1-1, with D unclear. The sample consisted of PBMCs, taken from a glioma patient whose treatment included an IDH1 peptide vaccine. The CDR3 reads CASSLEVNTEAFF. The CDR3 DNA sequence: TGTGCCAGCAGCTTGGAGGTGAACACTGAAGCTTTCTTT.